The present T cell receptor beta chain was sequenced within a study of OX40 agonist ivuxolimab in advanced cancers. As for the study more broadly: Ivuxolimab, which targeted the costimulatory receptor OX40 (CD134), was an agonistic, fully human IgG2 monoclonal antibody. Peripheral TCRbeta sequencing aimed to test whether ivuxolimab altered TCR sequence diversity and caused clonal T-cell expansion. A male proportion of 82.7% and a mean age of 60 years, ranging from 23 to 79, were recorded for the dose-escalation cohort. Of the approximately 50 dose-escalation patients, hepatocellular carcinoma was present in about 20, melanoma in roughly 15, renal cell carcinoma in 9 and head and neck cancer in 9. Partial responses occurred in three dose-escalation patients: two with cutaneous melanoma and one with hepatocellular carcinoma. Prior anti-PD-1, anti-PD-L1 or anti-CTLA-4 therapy was permitted, and checkpoint inhibitors had been received by roughly 42% of dose-escalation patients. The monotherapy dose-escalation portion (N of about 47 patients) of the phase I ivuxolimab trial is reported in the paper. Intravenous ivuxolimab was administered to patients every 2 weeks at six dose levels: 0.01, 0.1, 0.3, 1.5, 3 and 10 mg/kg.

For CDR1 and CDR2, the germline V gene lists SGDLS and YYNGEE. The CDR3 contains 17 residues, cysteine and phenylalanine counted. Only the CDR3 part of the read is kept: 51 bases, read in frame from the first base. V and J are truncated by 0 bases and 4 bases respectively, leaving an intervening sequence of 19 bases. Worth noting for this clone: Its antigen is not yet known. No base qualities exist here, and no much larger clone lies one base off it.

Study-level results and caveats: At doses from 0.1 to 3.0 mg/kg, clonal expansion was seen in both CD4+ and CD8+ blood T cells between baseline and week 6. In the 0.1-3.0 mg/kg groups, partial responders were among the patients with the lowest normalized peripheral clonal expansion, particularly in CD8+ T cells. Antigen specificity was not determined for the clonally expanded peripheral T cells. After ivuxolimab, more expanded clones were found on average in CD8+ T cells than in CD4+ T cells. Low levels of normalized T-cell clonal expansion were also seen in some patients who did not respond.

For sequencing of the TCRbeta CDR3 region, genomic DNA was extracted from the sorted cells. TCRbeta CDR3 regions were sequenced using the immunoSEQ Assay. In TCRdb, the immuneACCESS table is reduced to in-frame sequences with V and J assigned. These tables do not hold every clone; where another copy was compared, an unresolved V gene accounts for under half, and the others remain unexplained. Across this sample there are more than 45,000 clones, with about four fifths seen only once. The ten largest clones capture approximately 1.2% of the sample. The trial excluded patients who had a history of autoimmune disease or were on systemic immunosuppression. Peripheral blood for TCR sequencing was collected from all dose cohorts at baseline, on cycle 4 day 1, and on cycle 7 day 1. The samples were drawn from a first-in-human, open-label, multicenter phase I dose-escalation trial of ivuxolimab. Adults with locally advanced or metastatic melanoma, renal cell carcinoma, hepatocellular carcinoma or head and neck squamous cell carcinoma were enrolled in the trial. Before TCR sequencing, CD4+ T cells and CD8+ T cells from peripheral blood were sorted into separate populations.

The chain joins TRBV9 to TRBJ2-5; the D gene is perhaps TRBD1, from 5 matching bases. The sample was CD4+ or CD8+ T cells sorted from blood, taken in a trial of the OX40 agonist ivuxolimab. The receptor was derived from an adult with an advanced solid tumor such as melanoma, head and neck, liver or kidney cancer. CDR3 reads: CASSVGQGRGPTETQYF. The nucleotides read TGTGCCAGCAGCGTAGGTCAGGGTCGAGGTCCCACAGAGACCCAGTACTTC. The variable domain in full, with residues beyond the CDR3 obtained from the reference TRBV9 and TRBJ2-5 genes, is DSGVTQTPKHLITATGQRVTLRCSPRSGDLSVYWYQQSLDQGLQFLIQYYNGEERAKGNILERFSAQQFPDLHSELNLSSLELGDSALYFCASSVGQGRGPTETQYFGPGTRLLVL.